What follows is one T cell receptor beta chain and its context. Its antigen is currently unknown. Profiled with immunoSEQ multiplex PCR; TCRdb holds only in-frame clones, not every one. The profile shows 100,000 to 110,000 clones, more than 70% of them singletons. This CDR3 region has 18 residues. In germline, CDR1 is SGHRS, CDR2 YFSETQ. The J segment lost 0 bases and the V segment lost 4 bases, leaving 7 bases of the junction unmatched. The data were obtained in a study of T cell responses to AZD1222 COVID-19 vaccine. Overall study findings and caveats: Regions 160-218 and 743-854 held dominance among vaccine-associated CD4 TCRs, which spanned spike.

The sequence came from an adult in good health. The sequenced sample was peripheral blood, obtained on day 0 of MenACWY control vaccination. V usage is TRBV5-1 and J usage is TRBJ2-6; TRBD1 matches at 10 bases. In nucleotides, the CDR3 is TGCGCCAGCAGCCTGACAGGGGGCCAACACTCTGGGGCCAACGTCCTGACTTTC. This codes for CASSLTGGQHSGANVLTF.